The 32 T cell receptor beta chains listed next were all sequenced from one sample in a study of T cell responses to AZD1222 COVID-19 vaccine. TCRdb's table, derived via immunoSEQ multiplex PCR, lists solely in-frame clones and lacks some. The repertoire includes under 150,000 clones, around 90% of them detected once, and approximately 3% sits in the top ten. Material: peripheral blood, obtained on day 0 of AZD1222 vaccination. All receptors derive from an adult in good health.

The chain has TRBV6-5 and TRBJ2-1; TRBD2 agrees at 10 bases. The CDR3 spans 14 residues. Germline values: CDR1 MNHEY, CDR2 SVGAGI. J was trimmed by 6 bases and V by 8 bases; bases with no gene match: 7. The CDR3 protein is CASHRLAGANEQFF. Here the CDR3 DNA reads TGTGCCAGCCACAGGCTAGCGGGAGCCAATGAGCAGTTCTTC.

CDR3 in amino acids: CASNLGTEAFF. The DNA for the CDR3 is TGTGCCAGCAACCTTGGCACTGAAGCTTTCTTT. The V call is TRBV21-1, the J call TRBJ1-1. TRBV21-1 is reported as a pseudogene. This CDR3 spans 11 amino acids.

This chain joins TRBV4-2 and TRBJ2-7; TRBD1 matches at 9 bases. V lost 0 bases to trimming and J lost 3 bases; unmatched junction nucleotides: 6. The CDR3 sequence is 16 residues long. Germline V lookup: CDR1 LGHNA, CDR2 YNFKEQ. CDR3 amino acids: CASSQDTGTGSYEQYF. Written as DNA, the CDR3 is TGTGCCAGCAGCCAAGACACCGGGACAGGGAGCTACGAGCAGTACTTC.

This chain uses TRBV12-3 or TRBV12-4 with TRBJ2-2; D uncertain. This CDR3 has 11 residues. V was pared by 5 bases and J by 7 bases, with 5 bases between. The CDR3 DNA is TGTGCCAGCAGTGGGAACGGGGAGCTGTTTTTT. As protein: CASSGNGELFF.

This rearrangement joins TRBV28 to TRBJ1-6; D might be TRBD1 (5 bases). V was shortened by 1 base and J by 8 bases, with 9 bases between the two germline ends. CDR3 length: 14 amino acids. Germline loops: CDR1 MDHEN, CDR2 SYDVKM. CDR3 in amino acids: CASSLLAGYSPLHF. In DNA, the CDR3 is TGTGCCAGCAGTTTATTGGCAGGGTATTCACCCCTCCACTTT.

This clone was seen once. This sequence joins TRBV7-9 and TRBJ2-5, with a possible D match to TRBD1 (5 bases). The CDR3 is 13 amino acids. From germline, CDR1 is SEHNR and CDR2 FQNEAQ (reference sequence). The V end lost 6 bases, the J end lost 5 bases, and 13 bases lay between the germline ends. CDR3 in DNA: TGTGCCAGCAGTTCGACAGAAACTGAGACCCAGTACTTC. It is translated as CASSSTETETQYF.

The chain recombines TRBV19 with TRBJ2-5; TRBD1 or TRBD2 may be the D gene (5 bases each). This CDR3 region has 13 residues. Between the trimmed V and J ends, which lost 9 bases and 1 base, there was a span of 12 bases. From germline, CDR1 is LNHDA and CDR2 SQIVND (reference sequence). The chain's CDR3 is CASTPGTQETQYF. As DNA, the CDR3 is TGTGCCAGCACCCCCGGGACCCAAGAGACCCAGTACTTC.

The CDR3 DNA sequence: TGTGCCAGCTCACCAAAATCAATGTCAGGGATCTCCTACAATGAGCAGTTCTTC. Protein product: CASSPKSMSGISYNEQFF. This chain links TRBV18 with TRBJ2-1, with D possibly TRBD1 on 5 matching bases. This CDR3 is 18 amino acids long. Germline CDR1 KGHSH, CDR2 LQKENI. Trimming removed 2 bases at V and 0 bases at J, with 17 bases between.

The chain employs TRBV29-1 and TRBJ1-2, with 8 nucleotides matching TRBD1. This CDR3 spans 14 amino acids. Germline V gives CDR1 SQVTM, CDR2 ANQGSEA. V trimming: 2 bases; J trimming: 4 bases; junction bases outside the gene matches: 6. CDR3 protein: CSVENRGESYGYTF. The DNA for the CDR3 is TGCAGCGTTGAAAACAGGGGGGAATCCTATGGCTACACCTTC.

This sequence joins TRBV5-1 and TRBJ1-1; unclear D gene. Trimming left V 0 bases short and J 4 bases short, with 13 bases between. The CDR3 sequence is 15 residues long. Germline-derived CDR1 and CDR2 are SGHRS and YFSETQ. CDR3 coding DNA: TGCGCCAGCAGCTTGGGAGGCCGGGGATCCACTGAAGCTTTCTTT. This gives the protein CASSLGGRGSTEAFF.

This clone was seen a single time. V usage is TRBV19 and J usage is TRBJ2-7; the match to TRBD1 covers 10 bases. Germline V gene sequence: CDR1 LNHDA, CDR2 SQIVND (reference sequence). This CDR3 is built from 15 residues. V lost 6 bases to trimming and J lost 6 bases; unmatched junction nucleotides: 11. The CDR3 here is CASRDRGDQYSEQYF. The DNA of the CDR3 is TGTGCCAGTAGGGACAGGGGGGACCAATACTCCGAGCAGTACTTC.

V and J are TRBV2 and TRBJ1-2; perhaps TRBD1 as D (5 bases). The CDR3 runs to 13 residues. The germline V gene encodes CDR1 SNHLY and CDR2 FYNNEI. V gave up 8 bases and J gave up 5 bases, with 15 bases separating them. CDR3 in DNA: TGTGCCAGCGGGACGCTAGAGGGGTATGGCTACACCTTC. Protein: CASGTLEGYGYTF. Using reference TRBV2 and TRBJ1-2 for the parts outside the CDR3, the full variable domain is EPEVTQTPSHQVTQMGQEVILRCVPISNHLYFYWYRQILGQKVEFLVSFYNNEISEKSEIFDDQFSVERPDGSNFTLKIRSTKLEDSAMYFCASGTLEGYGYTFGSGTRLTVV.

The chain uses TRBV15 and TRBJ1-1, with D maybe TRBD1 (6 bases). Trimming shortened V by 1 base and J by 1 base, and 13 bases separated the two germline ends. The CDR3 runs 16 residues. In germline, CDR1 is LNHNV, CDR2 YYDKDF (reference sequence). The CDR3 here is CATSRVWGQKNTEAFF. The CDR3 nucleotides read TGTGCCACCAGCAGAGTCTGGGGGCAAAAGAACACTGAAGCTTTCTTT. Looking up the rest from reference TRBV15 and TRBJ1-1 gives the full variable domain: DAMVIQNPRYQVTQFGKPVTLSCSQTLNHNVMYWYQQKSSQAPKLLFHYYDKDFNNEADTPDNFQSRRPNTSFCFLDIRSPGLGDTAMYLCATSRVWGQKNTEAFFGQGTRLTVV.

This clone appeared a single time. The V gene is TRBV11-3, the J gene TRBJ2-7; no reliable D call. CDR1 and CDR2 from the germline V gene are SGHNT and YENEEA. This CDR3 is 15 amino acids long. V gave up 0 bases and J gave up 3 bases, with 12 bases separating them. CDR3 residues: CASSLDGDFDYEQYF. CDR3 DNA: TGTGCCAGCAGCTTAGATGGGGATTTTGACTACGAGCAGTACTTC.

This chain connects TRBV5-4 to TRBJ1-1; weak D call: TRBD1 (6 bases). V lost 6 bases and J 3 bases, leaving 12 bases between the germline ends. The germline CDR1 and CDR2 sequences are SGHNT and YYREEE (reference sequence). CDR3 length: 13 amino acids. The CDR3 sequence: CASKTDRYTEAFF. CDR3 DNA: TGTGCCAGCAAAACCGACAGGTACACTGAAGCTTTCTTT.

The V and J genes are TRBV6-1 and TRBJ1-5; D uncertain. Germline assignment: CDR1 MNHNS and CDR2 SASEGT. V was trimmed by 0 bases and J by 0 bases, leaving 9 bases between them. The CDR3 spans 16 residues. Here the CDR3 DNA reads TGTGCCAGCAGTGAAGCAACAGCGAGTAGCAATCAGCCCCAGCATTTT. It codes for CASSEATASSNQPQHF.

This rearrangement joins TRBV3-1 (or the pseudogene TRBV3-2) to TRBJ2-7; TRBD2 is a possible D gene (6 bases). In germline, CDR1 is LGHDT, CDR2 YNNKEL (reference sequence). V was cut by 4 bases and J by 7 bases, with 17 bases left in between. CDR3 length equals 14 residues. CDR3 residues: CASSLTSGSGEQYF. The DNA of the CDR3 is TGTGCCAGCAGCCTTACCTCCGGGAGTGGTGAGCAGTACTTC.

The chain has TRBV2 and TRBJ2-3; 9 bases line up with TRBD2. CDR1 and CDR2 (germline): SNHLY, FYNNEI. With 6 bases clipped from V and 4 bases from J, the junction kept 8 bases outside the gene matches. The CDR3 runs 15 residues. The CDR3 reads CASRLERGASDTQYF. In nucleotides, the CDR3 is TGTGCCAGCAGACTAGAGCGGGGGGCCTCAGATACGCAGTATTTT.

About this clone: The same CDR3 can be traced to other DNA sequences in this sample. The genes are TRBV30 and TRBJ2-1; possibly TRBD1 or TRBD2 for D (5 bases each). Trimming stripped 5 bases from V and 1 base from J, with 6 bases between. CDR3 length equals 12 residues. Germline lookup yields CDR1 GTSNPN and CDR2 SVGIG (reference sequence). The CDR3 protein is CAWGGSYNEQFF. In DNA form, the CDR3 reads TGTGCCTGGGGGGGATCCTACAATGAGCAGTTCTTC.

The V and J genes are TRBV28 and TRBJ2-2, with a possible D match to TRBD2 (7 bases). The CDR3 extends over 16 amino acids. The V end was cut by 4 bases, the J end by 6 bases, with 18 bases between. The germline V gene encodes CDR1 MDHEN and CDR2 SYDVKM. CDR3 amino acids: CASSSYRGGAAGELFF. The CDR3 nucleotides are TGTGCCAGCAGTTCCTACAGAGGGGGGGCAGCCGGGGAGCTGTTTTTT.

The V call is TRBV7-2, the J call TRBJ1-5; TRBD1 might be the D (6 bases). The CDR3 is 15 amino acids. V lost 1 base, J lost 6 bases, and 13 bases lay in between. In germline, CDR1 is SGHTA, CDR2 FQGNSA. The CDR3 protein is CASSLVSGVGQPQHF. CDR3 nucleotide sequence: TGTGCCAGCAGCTTAGTCTCAGGGGTGGGTCAGCCCCAGCATTTT. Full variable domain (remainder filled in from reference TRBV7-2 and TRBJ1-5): GAGVSQSPSNKVTEKGKDVELRCDPISGHTALYWYRQSLGQGLEFLIYFQGNSAPDKSGLPSDRFSAERTGGSVSTLTIQRTQQEDSAVYLCASSLVSGVGQPQHFGDGTRLSIL.

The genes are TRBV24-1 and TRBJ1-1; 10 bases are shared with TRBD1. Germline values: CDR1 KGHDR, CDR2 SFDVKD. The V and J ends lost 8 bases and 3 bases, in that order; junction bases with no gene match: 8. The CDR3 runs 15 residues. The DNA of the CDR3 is TGTGCCACCAACCTCGACAGGGGGCGGGACACTGAAGCTTTCTTT. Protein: CATNLDRGRDTEAFF.

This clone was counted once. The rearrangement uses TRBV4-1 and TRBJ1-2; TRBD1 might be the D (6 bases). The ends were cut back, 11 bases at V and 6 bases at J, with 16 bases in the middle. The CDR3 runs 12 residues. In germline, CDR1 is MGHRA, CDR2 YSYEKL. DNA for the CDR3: TGCGCCGGCCCGGGGGCTCGTAATGGCTACACCTTC. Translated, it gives CAGPGARNGYTF.

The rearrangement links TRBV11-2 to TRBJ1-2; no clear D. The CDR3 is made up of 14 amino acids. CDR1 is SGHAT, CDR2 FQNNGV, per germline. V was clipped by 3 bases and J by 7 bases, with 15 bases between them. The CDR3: CASSLERFSGGYTF. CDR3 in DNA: TGTGCCAGCAGCTTGGAACGGTTTTCGGGTGGCTACACCTTC.

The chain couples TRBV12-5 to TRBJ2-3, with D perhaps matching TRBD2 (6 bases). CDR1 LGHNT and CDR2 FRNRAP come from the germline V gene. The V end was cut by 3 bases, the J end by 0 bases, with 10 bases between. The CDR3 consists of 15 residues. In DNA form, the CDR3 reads TGTGCTAGTGGTTTTGGGGGGACGAGCACAGATACGCAGTATTTT. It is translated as CASGFGGTSTDTQYF.

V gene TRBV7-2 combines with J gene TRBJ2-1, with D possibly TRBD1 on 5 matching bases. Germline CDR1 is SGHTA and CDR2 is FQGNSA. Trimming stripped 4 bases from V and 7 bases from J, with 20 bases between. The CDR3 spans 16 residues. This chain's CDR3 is CASSSPTGQAGNEQFF. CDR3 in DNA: TGTGCCAGCAGCTCTCCCACCGGGCAGGCAGGGAATGAGCAGTTCTTC.

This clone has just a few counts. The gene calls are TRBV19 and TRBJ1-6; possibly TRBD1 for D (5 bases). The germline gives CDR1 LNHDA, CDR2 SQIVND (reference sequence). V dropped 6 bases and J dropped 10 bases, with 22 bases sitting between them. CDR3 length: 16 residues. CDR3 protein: CASSKGWGQGNSPLHF. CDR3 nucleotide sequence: TGTGCCAGTAGCAAGGGTTGGGGCCAGGGAAACTCACCCCTCCACTTT.

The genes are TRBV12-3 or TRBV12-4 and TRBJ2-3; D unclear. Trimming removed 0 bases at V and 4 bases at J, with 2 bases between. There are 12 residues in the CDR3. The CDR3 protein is CASSLAPDTQYF. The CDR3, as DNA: TGTGCCAGCAGTTTAGCGCCAGATACGCAGTATTTT.

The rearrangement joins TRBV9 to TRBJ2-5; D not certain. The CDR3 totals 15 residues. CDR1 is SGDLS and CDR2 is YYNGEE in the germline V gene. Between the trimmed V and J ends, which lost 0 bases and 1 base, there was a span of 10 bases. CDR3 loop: CASSVGARAQETQYF. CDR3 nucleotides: TGTGCCAGCAGCGTAGGCGCGCGCGCCCAAGAGACCCAGTACTTC.

The CDR3 bases are TGTGCCAGCATGCAGGGGCCCAATAACTATGGCTACACCTTC. Amino acid sequence: CASMQGPNNYGYTF. This chain uses TRBV6-5 with TRBJ1-2; weak D call: TRBD1 (6 bases). The CDR3 contains 14 residues. Trimming removed 7 bases from V and 1 base from J, with 13 bases in between. The V gene's germline CDR1 is MNHEY and CDR2 SVGAGI.

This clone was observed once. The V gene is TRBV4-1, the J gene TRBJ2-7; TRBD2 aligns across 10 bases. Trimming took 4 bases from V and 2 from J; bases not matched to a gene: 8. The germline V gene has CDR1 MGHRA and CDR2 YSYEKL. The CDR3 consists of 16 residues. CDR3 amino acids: CASSRGAGTSAYEQYF. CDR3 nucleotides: TGCGCCAGCAGCCGCGGCGCCGGGACTAGCGCCTACGAGCAGTACTTC.

CDR3 sequence (DNA): TGTGCCAGCAGCGTAGGTCCGATGTATAATTCACCCCTCCACTTT. Amino acids: CASSVGPMYNSPLHF. The chain recombines TRBV9 with TRBJ1-6; D gene unclear. Trimming cost V 0 bases and J 4 bases, with 8 bases left between them. Germline V gene data show CDR1 as SGDLS and CDR2 as YYNGEE. This CDR3 has 15 residues. The complete variable domain, with remaining parts taken from reference TRBV9 and TRBJ1-6, reads DSGVTQTPKHLITATGQRVTLRCSPRSGDLSVYWYQQSLDQGLQFLIQYYNGEERAKGNILERFSAQQFPDLHSELNLSSLELGDSALYFCASSVGPMYNSPLHFGNGTRLTVT.